One and the same sample provided the 15 T cell receptor beta chains below, sequenced in a study of blood T cell repertoires in COVID-19. Clones were sequenced by immunoSEQ multiplex PCR, and TCRdb holds only the in-frame ones, with some missing. The sample lists some 200,000 clones, roughly 80% occurring once. The sequencing sample was made of peripheral blood. These TCRs come from a woman aged 60-75 years with acute or convalescent COVID-19.

The chain recombines TRBV19 with TRBJ2-1; D possibly corresponds to TRBD1 (5 bases). This CDR3 is built from 14 residues. The germline V gene encodes CDR1 LNHDA and CDR2 SQIVND (reference sequence). V lost 8 bases and J lost 6, with 17 bases in between. DNA for the CDR3: TGTGCCAGTTCTCAACGGCAGGGAAGCAATGAGCAGTTCTTC. Its protein is CASSQRQGSNEQFF. The whole variable domain, remainder taken from reference TRBV19 and TRBJ2-1, is DGGITQSPKYLFRKEGQNVTLSCEQNLNHDAMYWYRQDPGQGLRLIYYSQIVNDFQKGDIAEGYSVSREKKESFPLTVTSAQKNPTAFYLCASSQRQGSNEQFFGPGTRLTVL.

In this sample, this clone turned up many times. J is TRBJ2-7 and V is TRBV11-2, with 7 bases identical to TRBD1. V lost 1 base, J lost 3 bases, and 6 bases stayed unmatched. The CDR3 contains 15 residues. Germline-derived CDR1 and CDR2 are SGHAT and FQNNGV. CDR3 coding DNA: TGTGCCAGCAGCTTAGTCTGGCGACAGGGCTACGAGCAGTACTTC. It is translated as CASSLVWRQGYEQYF.

CDR3 region: CASSLDRGYGYTF. The CDR3, as DNA: TGTGCCAGCAGTTTAGACAGGGGCTATGGCTACACCTTC. V gene TRBV27 combines with J gene TRBJ1-2; 8 bases agree with TRBD1. Germline lookup yields CDR1 MNHEY and CDR2 SMNVEV (reference sequence). The CDR3 is 13 residues long. V was pared by 2 bases and J by 4 bases, with 0 bases of the junction left unmatched.

V is TRBV4-2 and J is TRBJ2-7; the D gene is possibly TRBD2 (7 bases). The V and J ends lost 1 base and 7 bases respectively, with 11 bases between them. Per germline, CDR1 LGHNA and CDR2 YNFKEQ. The CDR3 extends over 13 amino acids. The CDR3 sequence: CASSQVGGLEQYF. Written as DNA, the CDR3 is TGTGCCAGCAGCCAAGTGGGGGGGCTGGAGCAGTACTTC.

The chain is built from TRBV3-1 (or the pseudogene TRBV3-2) and TRBJ1-4; D is possibly TRBD1 (6 bases). Germline V gene lookup returns CDR1 LGHDT and CDR2 YNNKEL (reference sequence). The V and J ends lost 5 bases and 8 bases respectively, with 21 bases between them. The CDR3 totals 16 residues. The DNA of the CDR3 is TGTGCCAGCAGCGCCGGGACAACACGCTCGGGGGAAAAACTGTTTTTT. Translation: CASSAGTTRSGEKLFF.

V gene TRBV13 combines with J gene TRBJ2-5; 9 bases are shared with TRBD2. The V and J ends lost 0 bases and 3 bases, in that order; junction bases with no gene match: 14. The CDR3 loop spans 19 amino acids. CDR1 is PRHDT and CDR2 is FYEKMQ in the germline V gene (reference sequence). CDR3 nucleotide sequence: TGTGCCAGCAGCTTAGGCCTAACAAAGTTTCGGACTAGCGAAGAGACCCAGTACTTC. Translating gives CASSLGLTKFRTSEETQYF.

CDR3 loop: CASHIRAGASEAFF. CDR3 in DNA: TGTGCCAGCCACATCCGGGCAGGGGCGAGCGAGGCTTTCTTT. V usage is TRBV6-5 and J usage is TRBJ1-1; D possibly corresponds to TRBD1 (6 bases). The CDR3 extends over 14 amino acids. The ends were cut back, 8 bases at V and 11 bases at J, with 24 bases in the middle. The V gene's germline CDR1 is MNHEY and CDR2 SVGAGI.

The rearrangement joins TRBV4-2 to TRBJ1-1; D unclear. CDR3 length equals 13 residues. Germline loops: CDR1 LGHNA, CDR2 YNFKEQ. Trimming cost V 4 bases and J 0 bases, with 6 bases left between them. CDR3 nucleotides: TGTGCCAGCAGCCTTCAGATGAACACTGAAGCTTTCTTT. Protein product: CASSLQMNTEAFF.

This clone was detected once. The rearrangement links TRBV6-5 to TRBJ1-1, with D possibly matching TRBD1 (5 bases). Germline V gives CDR1 MNHEY, CDR2 SVGAGI. The CDR3 covers 14 residues. V lost 6 bases to trimming and J lost 0 bases, with 11 bases between them. Here the CDR3 reads CASRDKGLNTEAFF. In DNA form, the CDR3 reads TGTGCCAGCAGGGACAAGGGCCTGAACACTGAAGCTTTCTTT.

The gene calls are TRBV7-2 and TRBJ1-1, with a tentative D call TRBD1 (5 bases). The V end was cut by 5 bases, the J end by 10 bases, with 23 bases between. Germline V lookup: CDR1 SGHTA, CDR2 FQGNSA. The CDR3 runs 15 residues. The CDR3 here is CASSPQTARTLGAFF. Written as DNA, the CDR3 is TGTGCCAGCAGCCCTCAGACAGCCCGAACCCTAGGAGCTTTCTTT.

The chain's CDR3 is CASSLEGVHPDEQFF. In nucleotides, the CDR3 is TGCGCCAGCAGCTTGGAAGGGGTACATCCGGATGAGCAGTTCTTC. V gene TRBV5-1 combines with J gene TRBJ2-1; perhaps TRBD1 as D (5 bases). The germline V gene encodes CDR1 SGHRS and CDR2 YFSETQ. Trimming took 0 bases from V and 8 from J, leaving 15 bases between them. The CDR3 totals 15 residues.

The V call is TRBV2, the J call TRBJ2-7, with 7 bases fitting TRBD1. This CDR3 contains 15 residues. The junction had 9 bases not matched to a gene; V was cut back by 5 bases and J by 2 bases. Germline CDR1 SNHLY, CDR2 FYNNEI. The CDR3 is CASSPSPGTAYEQYF. The CDR3 DNA reads TGTGCCAGCAGTCCCTCCCCCGGGACAGCCTACGAGCAGTACTTC. The variable domain in full, completed from reference TRBV2 and TRBJ2-7, reads EPEVTQTPSHQVTQMGQEVILRCVPISNHLYFYWYRQILGQKVEFLVSFYNNEISEKSEIFDDQFSVERPDGSNFTLKIRSTKLEDSAMYFCASSPSPGTAYEQYFGPGTRLTVT.

The chain joins TRBV4-2 to TRBJ2-1; 9 bases match TRBD2. CDR1 LGHNA and CDR2 YNFKEQ come from the germline V gene. CDR3 length: 15 amino acids. Trimming cost V 0 bases and J 7 bases; bases outside gene matches: 4. CDR3 nucleotide sequence: TGTGCCAGCAGCCAAGATGGGCTAGCGGGGAATGAGCAGTTCTTC. This encodes CASSQDGLAGNEQFF.

This chain joins TRBV5-1 and TRBJ1-2; D gene ambiguous. Germline loops: CDR1 SGHRS, CDR2 YFSETQ. V lost 8 bases and J lost 4, with 18 bases in between. The CDR3 totals 14 residues. Written as DNA, the CDR3 is TGCGCCAGTAGTCCGGGAGTAGAGGCCTATGGCTACACCTTC. Encoded protein: CASSPGVEAYGYTF.

The chain links TRBV28 to TRBJ1-5; a possible D gene is TRBD1 (6 bases). This CDR3 has 15 residues. CDR1 is MDHEN and CDR2 is SYDVKM in the germline V gene. Trimming pared 5 bases from V and 6 bases from J, leaving 17 bases between. CDR3 protein: CASSQNREMGQPQHF. CDR3 DNA: TGTGCCAGCAGTCAAAACAGGGAAATGGGTCAGCCCCAGCATTTT.